These T cell receptor beta chains were read from a single sample in a study of T cell responses to AZD1222 COVID-19 vaccine. Measured with immunoSEQ multiplex PCR; TCRdb has only the in-frame clones, and not every one. The table lists 55,000 to 65,000 clones, about three quarters of them singletons, with over 3% in the top ten. The source material was peripheral blood, sampled 28 days after the second AZD1222 dose. The origin of the receptors is an adult who received the AZD1222 COVID-19 vaccine. Each CDR3 is given with its conserved first and last residue. The D gene is left open where the match is weak. Not every row has a clone size; where given, it reads once, few, many or a size class.

CDR3,DNA,D,J,V,size
CASSLGTSGGFTDTQYF,TGTGCCAGCAGCTTAGGGACTAGCGGGGGGTTCACAGATACGCAGTATTTT,TRBD2,TRBJ2-3,TRBV11-3,.
CASSHLTGDEQYF,TGTGCCAGCAGCCATCTAACAGGGGACGAGCAGTACTTC,TRBD1,TRBJ2-7,TRBV3-1/TRBV3-2,once
CASSRDRVSQQYF,TGTGCCAGCAGCCGGGACAGGGTAAGCCAGCAGTACTTC,TRBD1,TRBJ2-7,TRBV3-1/TRBV3-2,once
CASSRGPGEAFF,TGTGCCAGCAGCAGGGGGCCTGGTGAAGCTTTCTTT,TRBD1,TRBJ1-1,TRBV5-6,few
CASSLRQQGLNEKLFF,TGCGCCAGCAGCTTGCGACAACAGGGCCTCAATGAAAAACTGTTTTTT,.,TRBJ1-4,TRBV5-1,.
CASSSTAQGFQETQYF,TGTGCCAGCAGTTCGACAGCCCAGGGTTTCCAAGAGACCCAGTACTTC,.,TRBJ2-5,TRBV28,.
CATRTQGDTEAFF,TGTGCCACCCGAACACAGGGAGACACTGAAGCTTTCTTT,.,TRBJ1-1,TRBV27,.
CASSPIPGLAGNNEQFF,TGTGCCAGCAGTCCCATCCCGGGACTAGCGGGAAACAATGAGCAGTTCTTC,TRBD2,TRBJ2-1,TRBV28,.
CASSDARLAKNIQYF,TGTGCCAGCAGTGACGCGAGGTTAGCCAAAAACATTCAGTACTTC,.,TRBJ2-4,TRBV2,once
CASSQGAGTGGGETQYF,TGCGCCAGCAGCCAAGGGGCCGGGACAGGGGGCGGAGAGACCCAGTACTTC,TRBD1,TRBJ2-5,TRBV4-3,.
CASGGIGTAHAVAAFF,TGTGCCAGTGGGGGGATCGGGACAGCTCACGCTGTTGCAGCTTTCTTT,TRBD1,TRBJ1-1,TRBV19,.
CASSHAPGTGELFF,TGCGCCAGCAGCCATGCCCCCGGGACCGGGGAGCTGTTTTTT,.,TRBJ2-2,TRBV4-3,few
CASSLQGVFRNTIYF,TGTGCCAGCAGCCTACAGGGAGTGTTCAGAAACACCATATATTTT,.,TRBJ1-3,TRBV5-8,.
CASSQDWGQSLDTF,TGTGCCAGCAGCCAAGATTGGGGGCAGAGCTTAGACACCTTC,.,TRBJ1-2,TRBV4-2,.
CASGQGVWGYTF,TGTGCCAGCGGCCAGGGTGTTTGGGGCTACACCTTC,.,TRBJ1-2,TRBV21-1,.
CASSLAGPPNSPLHF,TGTGCCAGCAGCTTAGCGGGGCCGCCCAATTCACCCCTCCACTTT,.,TRBJ1-6,TRBV7-2,few
CASSLSGINYGYTF,TGTGCCAGCAGTCTATCGGGGATTAACTATGGCTACACCTTC,.,TRBJ1-2,TRBV28,.
CSARHSEVAFF,TGCAGTGCTAGACATAGTGAGGTCGCTTTCTTT,.,TRBJ1-1,TRBV20-1,.
CASSPQGSEQFF,TGTGCCAGCAGCCCACAGGGGAGTGAGCAGTTCTTC,TRBD1,TRBJ2-1,TRBV9,.
CASSDEVWVPGELFF,TGTGCCAGTAGCGATGAGGTTTGGGTACCCGGGGAGCTGTTTTTT,.,TRBJ2-2,TRBV19,.
CASSAGQSTGELFF,TGTGCCAGCTCGGCCGGACAGAGCACCGGGGAGCTGTTTTTT,.,TRBJ2-2,TRBV18,.
CSVRQGPNEKLFF,TGCAGCGTCCGTCAGGGACCTAATGAAAAACTGTTTTTT,.,TRBJ1-4,TRBV29-1,.
CSVRDRTSYEQYF,TGCAGCGTTAGGGACAGGACCTCCTACGAGCAGTACTTC,TRBD1,TRBJ2-7,TRBV29-1,.
CASSLGRGALSYF,TGTGCCAGCAGTTTAGGGCGGGGGGCCCTTTCGTACTTC,TRBD2,TRBJ2-7,TRBV12-3/TRBV12-4,.
CSVGFSSDTQYF,TGCAGCGTTGGATTTTCTTCAGATACGCAGTATTTT,.,TRBJ2-3,TRBV29-1,.
CASSYSPGAATEAFF,TGTGCCAGCAGTTACTCGCCGGGGGCAGCAACTGAAGCTTTCTTT,.,TRBJ1-1,TRBV6-5,.
CASSEGGETQYF,TGTGCCAGCAGTGAGGGGGGAGAGACCCAGTACTTC,.,TRBJ2-5,TRBV6-1,.
CAITAGNSPLHF,TGTGCCATCACCGCCGGAAATTCACCCCTCCACTTT,.,TRBJ1-6,TRBV10-3,once
CASGVGSPLHF,TGTGCCAGCGGGGTGGGTTCACCCCTCCACTTT,.,TRBJ1-6,TRBV6-5,.
CASGLLRVGVGYTF,TGTGCTAGTGGTTTGCTGCGGGTTGGTGTTGGCTACACCTTC,.,TRBJ1-2,TRBV12-5,.
CASSAGPRTDTQYF,TGTGCCAGCTCAGCGGGGCCTCGCACAGATACGCAGTATTTT,TRBD2,TRBJ2-3,TRBV19,.
CASSLVAGGYGYTF,TGTGCCAGCAGTTTAGTGGCCGGTGGGTATGGCTACACCTTC,.,TRBJ1-2,TRBV28,.
CASSLQGSFENEQFF,TGCGCCAGCAGCTTGCAGGGGAGTTTCGAGAATGAGCAGTTCTTC,.,TRBJ2-1,TRBV5-1,.
CASSDWQTGELFF,TGTGCCAGCAGCGACTGGCAAACCGGGGAGCTGTTTTTT,.,TRBJ2-2,TRBV7-2,.
CASSLDSQNTEAFF,TGCGCCAGCAGCTTGGACAGTCAGAACACTGAAGCTTTCTTT,.,TRBJ1-1,TRBV5-1,once
CASSRTRDYNSPLHF,TGTGCCAGTAGTCGGACACGGGACTATAATTCACCCCTCCACTTT,.,TRBJ1-6,TRBV19,.
CASSQDFGRGDGYTF,TGCGCCAGCAGCCAAGATTTTGGCAGGGGAGATGGCTACACCTTC,.,TRBJ1-2,TRBV4-3,once
CASSGRRGSADTQYF,TGTGCCAGCAGTGGACGGCGGGGTAGCGCAGATACGCAGTATTTT,.,TRBJ2-3,TRBV11-3,.
CASSLGEVPNEKLFF,TGTGCCAGCAGCTTAGGTGAAGTCCCCAATGAAAAACTGTTTTTT,.,TRBJ1-4,TRBV7-9,.
CASSQGPAGGYEQYF,TGTGCCAGCAGCCAAGGGCCAGCGGGGGGCTACGAGCAGTACTTC,TRBD2,TRBJ2-7,TRBV3-1/TRBV3-2,.
CASSTVRRGSNEQYF,TGTGCCAGCAGTACAGTTCGGCGGGGTTCCAACGAGCAGTACTTC,.,TRBJ2-7,TRBV28,.
CASSPPGQNTGELFF,TGTGCCAGCTCACCGCCGGGACAGAACACCGGGGAGCTGTTTTTT,.,TRBJ2-2,TRBV18,once
CASSRQGAGNQPQHF,TGTGCCAGTAGCCGACAGGGGGCTGGCAATCAGCCCCAGCATTTT,TRBD1,TRBJ1-5,TRBV19,.
CASSPEGGGNQPQHF,TGTGCCAGCAGTCCGGAGGGAGGTGGCAATCAGCCCCAGCATTTT,.,TRBJ1-5,TRBV6-4,.
CASSTTGRNTIYF,TGTGCCAGTAGTACTACAGGGAGGAACACCATATATTTT,.,TRBJ1-3,TRBV19,.
CASSPGTPPRGLGTEAFF,TGTGCCAGCAGCCCGGGAACCCCCCCCAGGGGGCTAGGCACTGAAGCTTTCTTT,TRBD1,TRBJ1-1,TRBV5-4,.
CASSLGPGEAGYTF,TGCGCCAGCAGCCTAGGGCCGGGGGAAGCTGGCTACACCTTC,.,TRBJ1-2,TRBV5-1,.
CASSPGGVRKNIQYF,TGTGCCAGCAGCCCCGGGGGGGTTCGCAAAAACATTCAGTACTTC,TRBD2,TRBJ2-4,TRBV7-9,.
CASTPSRGNNQPQHF,TGTGCCAGTACCCCTAGCAGGGGTAACAATCAGCCCCAGCATTTT,.,TRBJ1-5,TRBV19,.
CASRRGAGYEQYF,TGTGCCTCCAGGAGGGGAGCGGGTTACGAGCAGTACTTC,.,TRBJ2-7,TRBV30,.
CASSRGLAGELFF,TGTGCCAGCAGTAGAGGGCTAGCCGGGGAGCTGTTTTTT,.,TRBJ2-2,TRBV12-3/TRBV12-4,.
CASSPSQGSNQPQHF,TGTGCCAGCTCACCGTCTCAAGGAAGCAATCAGCCCCAGCATTTT,.,TRBJ1-5,TRBV18,.
CASSVTAGETEKLFF,TGTGCCAGCAGCGTAACCGCAGGGGAGACTGAAAAACTGTTTTTT,.,TRBJ1-4,TRBV9,.
CASSRTEFNYGYTF,TGCGCCAGCAGCCGAACGGAGTTCAACTATGGCTACACCTTC,.,TRBJ1-2,TRBV5-1,.
CASSLAPGAAPGYTF,TGTGCCAGCAGCTTAGCCCCGGGGGCAGCCCCTGGCTACACCTTC,.,TRBJ1-2,TRBV11-3,.
CASSFSDGQLYGYTF,TGTGCCAGCAGTTTCTCAGATGGACAGCTCTATGGCTACACCTTC,.,TRBJ1-2,TRBV28,once
CASSESPLDTQYF,TGCGCCAGCAGTGAGTCGCCGCTGGATACGCAGTATTTT,.,TRBJ2-3,TRBV10-1,.
CASSLYPPYGYTF,TGTGCCAGCAGTTTATACCCCCCCTATGGCTACACCTTC,.,TRBJ1-2,TRBV27,once
CASSLGRVQAGELFF,TGCGCCAGCAGCTTGGGAAGGGTACAGGCCGGGGAGCTGTTTTTT,.,TRBJ2-2,TRBV5-1,.